Listed below are T cell receptor beta chains from one sample, sequenced in a study of blood T cell repertoires in COVID-19. Here immunoSEQ multiplex PCR was the method, and the copy in TCRdb shows in-frame clones only, minus some. The data hold roughly 200,000 clones, with around 85% observed a single time. The sample was PBMCs or T cells enriched from blood (not recorded which). These receptors were collected from a man aged 40-50 years who had recovered from COVID-19. The conserved cysteine and the conserved F or W are not part of the CDR3 here. The D gene is left open where the match is weak. Size is stated for part of the rows, as once, few or many counts, or as a class when the clone is expanded.

CDR3aa | j_gene | abundance | v_gene | d_gene | len
ASSMPGLGNEKLF | TRBJ1-4 | . | TRBV19 | . | 13
ASSLHHAGLAGVREQY | TRBJ2-7 | . | TRBV4-2 | TRBD2 | 16
ASRGGTERHSNQPQH | TRBJ1-5 | once | TRBV27 | TRBD1 | 15
ASKSLIFYGYT | TRBJ1-2 | . | TRBV19 | . | 11
ASSPGGQRDGYT | TRBJ1-2 | . | TRBV7-2 | . | 12
ASSPDRGSREQY | TRBJ2-7 | . | TRBV28 | TRBD1 | 12
ASSLSLGLAVYYEQY | TRBJ2-7 | . | TRBV7-2 | TRBD2 | 15
ASSYWDRGYGYT | TRBJ1-2 | . | TRBV6-5 | TRBD1 | 12
ASSMVLAGKNEQF | TRBJ2-1 | . | TRBV19 | TRBD2 | 13
ASSYGGAEQF | TRBJ2-1 | . | TRBV6-5 | . | 10
ASSQGHSGSGANVLT | TRBJ2-6 | . | TRBV3-1/TRBV3-2 | . | 15
ASSDVQGTEAF | TRBJ1-1 | . | TRBV19 | . | 11
ASSTVSYEQY | TRBJ2-7 | . | TRBV11-1 | . | 10
ATSDHSGTQY | TRBJ2-5 | . | TRBV24-1 | . | 10
ASSLAARRGELF | TRBJ2-2 | . | TRBV7-7 | . | 12
ASSPIPYGAF | TRBJ1-1 | few | TRBV12-3/TRBV12-4 | . | 10
ASSQVDRGVYEQY | TRBJ2-7 | . | TRBV4-1 | TRBD1 | 13
AWKKKPGQGAYEQY | TRBJ2-7 | . | TRBV30 | TRBD1 | 14
AISELLRAQKNTEAF | TRBJ1-1 | . | TRBV10-3 | . | 15
ASRQGTNTEAF | TRBJ1-1 | . | TRBV19 | TRBD1 | 11
ASSLARALNTGELF | TRBJ2-2 | . | TRBV7-8 | . | 14
ASSQATDRGSYEQY | TRBJ2-7 | . | TRBV4-1 | TRBD1 | 14
ASSPVGGSTDTQY | TRBJ2-3 | . | TRBV18 | TRBD2 | 13
ASSQVQGVGGYT | TRBJ1-2 | . | TRBV3-1/TRBV3-2 | TRBD1 | 12
ASSSRTGTGELF | TRBJ2-2 | . | TRBV6-2/TRBV6-3 | TRBD1 | 12
ASSLAPTYEQY | TRBJ2-7 | . | TRBV5-1 | . | 11
ASGLNRGYSN | TRBJ1-2 | . | TRBV12-5 | TRBD1 | 10
ASSLDPGANTGELF | TRBJ2-2 | . | TRBV5-1 | . | 14
AWDKAGGGSYEQY | TRBJ2-7 | . | TRBV30 | TRBD2 | 13
ASSQARTPRDEQF | TRBJ2-1 | few | TRBV4-1 | . | 13
ASSLGSSGGHNEQF | TRBJ2-1 | . | TRBV13 | TRBD2 | 14
ASSSSGTGVAEQY | TRBJ2-7 | few | TRBV7-8 | TRBD1 | 13
ASSLGGSPTEAF | TRBJ1-1 | . | TRBV7-2 | . | 12
ASSSTLAAGGYGQF | TRBJ2-1 | . | TRBV13 | . | 14
ASSQGTSGSVNEQF | TRBJ2-1 | . | TRBV4-1 | TRBD2 | 14
ASSFIEYEQY | TRBJ2-7 | . | TRBV28 | . | 10
ASSGGPYNEQF | TRBJ2-1 | . | TRBV11-3 | . | 11
ASSLAGTSGNEQF | TRBJ2-1 | . | TRBV5-4 | TRBD2 | 13
ASSPQTGGYEQY | TRBJ2-7 | . | TRBV18 | TRBD1 | 12
ASSPSGVAGDTQY | TRBJ2-3 | . | TRBV7-7 | . | 13
ASRAGRGRQETQY | TRBJ2-5 | . | TRBV5-1 | . | 13
ASSENLAGGPGVNEQF | TRBJ2-1 | once | TRBV6-1 | TRBD2 | 16
WTSGWNGELF | TRBJ2-2 | once | TRBV6-6 | TRBD2 | 10
ASTTGAGETQY | TRBJ2-5 | . | TRBV19 | TRBD1 | 11
ASSLAPPQAHYGYT | TRBJ1-2 | . | TRBV7-9 | . | 14
ASSPGSVNEKLF | TRBJ1-4 | . | TRBV5-1 | . | 12
ASSFAGSYNEQF | TRBJ2-1 | once | TRBV28 | . | 12
ASSLMGGGEAF | TRBJ1-1 | . | TRBV7-9 | . | 11